This T cell receptor (beta chain) emerged from a study of blood T cell repertoires in COVID-19. The CDR3 is 17 residues long. The ends were cut back, 7 bases at V and 7 bases at J, with 31 bases in the middle. Per germline, CDR1 SQVTM and CDR2 ANQGSEA. Libraries were prepared by immunoSEQ multiplex PCR; TCRdb keeps only in-frame clonotypes and omits some of them. The repertoire holds roughly 300,000 clones, 80% to 90% seen once, with approximately 4.1% in the top ten. This sequence joins TRBV29-1 and TRBJ1-1; no reliable D call. The TCR was taken from a man aged 25 to 40 who had recovered from COVID-19. The sample taken for sequencing was PBMCs or T cells enriched from blood (not recorded which). In nucleotides, the CDR3 is TGCAGCGCCGAGAGAGGGCGCAGTATTAGTGGTGGAAGTGAAGCTTTCTTT. This sequence encodes CSAERGRSISGGSEAFF.